One and the same sample provided the 29 T cell receptor beta chains below, sequenced in a study of lymphopenia after photon versus proton radiotherapy. Using immunoSEQ multiplex PCR, the repertoire was profiled, and TCRdb retains in-frame clones only, with some absent. Among fewer than 70,000 clones listed, about nine tenths were seen once. The sequencing here drew on peripheral blood, taken from a patient treated with proton-based radiotherapy. The source of these receptors is an older man with esophageal cancer.

This rearrangement joins TRBV7-2 to TRBJ2-7; 7 bases are a match to TRBD1. Germline CDR1 reads SGHTA; CDR2 reads FQGNSA. J lost 4 bases, V lost 5 bases, and 17 bases had no gene match. The CDR3 is made up of 17 amino acids. CDR3 coding DNA: TGTGCCAGCAGCCCGCGTTACAGGGGAATCCCATCTTACGAGCAGTACTTC. This encodes CASSPRYRGIPSYEQYF.

This clone has a single count. This chain connects TRBV5-1 to TRBJ2-2, with D uncertain. From germline, CDR1 is SGHRS and CDR2 YFSETQ. Deletions cut 3 bases from V and 2 bases from J, with 8 bases between. CDR3 length: 14 amino acids. CDR3 DNA sequence: TGCGCCAGCAGCTCCGGACCCAACACCGGGGAGCTGTTTTTT. Translating it yields CASSSGPNTGELFF.

This chain links TRBV7-3 with TRBJ2-6; the D gene could be TRBD1 or TRBD2 (5 bases each). Trimming took off 5 bases at V and 4 bases at J, with 12 bases between the two ends. CDR3 size: 15 residues. The germline gives CDR1 SGHTA, CDR2 FQGTGA. CDR3 nucleotide sequence: TGTGCCAGCAGCCACGGGGCGTACGGGGCCAACGTCCTGACTTTC. It codes for CASSHGAYGANVLTF.

The chain joins TRBV10-3 to TRBJ2-4; 9 nucleotides align to TRBD1. The CDR3 is 14 amino acids. After removal of 5 bases from V and 11 bases from J, the junction contained 10 bases not matched to a gene. Germline V gene lookup returns CDR1 ENHRY and CDR2 SYGVKD. The CDR3 is CAISQDRGIVFQYF. In nucleotides, the CDR3 is TGTGCCATCAGTCAGGACAGGGGTATAGTCTTTCAGTACTTC.

V gene TRBV5-6 combines with J gene TRBJ2-3, with TRBD1 matching 8 bases. Per the germline V gene, CDR1 is SGHDT and CDR2 is YYEEEE. V dropped 4 bases and J dropped 2; count of bases not matched to a gene: 12. CDR3 length equals 17 residues. CDR3 bases: TGTGCCAGCAGCCCTTGGGACGGGACAGGATCCACAGATACGCAGTATTTT. It translates to CASSPWDGTGSTDTQYF.

In its sample, this clone was seen once. The chain carries TRBV5-1 and TRBJ2-1, with 11 bases fitting TRBD2. Germline V gene data show CDR1 as SGHRS and CDR2 as YFSETQ. With 4 bases clipped from V and 6 bases from J, the junction kept 12 bases outside the gene matches. CDR3 length: 17 amino acids. The CDR3 here is CASSLNPTSGRGNEQFF. CDR3 DNA: TGCGCCAGCAGCCTAAATCCCACTAGCGGGAGAGGCAATGAGCAGTTCTTC. Based on the CDR3 plus reference TRBV5-1 and TRBJ2-1, the full variable domain is KAGVTQTPRYLIKTRGQQVTLSCSPISGHRSVSWYQQTPGQGLQFLFEYFSETQRNKGNFPGRFSGRQFSNSRSEMNVSTLELGDSALYLCASSLNPTSGRGNEQFFGPGTRLTVL.

The V gene is TRBV29-1, the J gene TRBJ2-7; TRBD1 matches at 10 bases. The V gene's germline CDR1 is SQVTM and CDR2 ANQGSEA. The CDR3 runs 13 residues. V lost 7 bases, J lost 5 bases, and 8 bases stayed unmatched. This chain's CDR3 is CSASGQGSHEQYF. The CDR3 DNA reads as TGCAGCGCGTCGGGACAGGGGTCCCACGAGCAGTACTTC.

A word on this clone: This CDR3 is also generated by other DNA sequences in the sample. The chain has TRBV4-3 and TRBJ2-7; perhaps TRBD2 as D (6 bases). The CDR3 length is 16 residues. Between the trimmed V and J ends, which lost 0 bases and 4 bases, there was a span of 16 bases. Germline CDR1 and CDR2: LGHNA and YSLEER. In DNA form, the CDR3 reads TGCGCCAGCAGCCAAGATCTGCGGGGAGGTATATACGAGCAGTACTTC. Encoded protein: CASSQDLRGGIYEQYF.

V usage is TRBV5-4 and J usage is TRBJ2-3; TRBD2 matches 8 bases. The V and J ends lost 4 bases and 0 bases, in that order; junction bases with no gene match: 7. Germline CDR1 is SGHNT and CDR2 is YYREEE (reference sequence). The CDR3 spans 16 residues. In DNA, the CDR3 is TGTGCCAGCAGCCGGGGGGGCGGGGGAAGCACAGATACGCAGTATTTT. The encoded protein is CASSRGGGGSTDTQYF.

The chain combines TRBV6-5 with TRBJ1-1; TRBD1 aligns across 8 bases. V trimming: 6 bases; J trimming: 4 bases; junction bases outside the gene matches: 7. Germline V CDR1 and CDR2: MNHEY, SVGAGI. The CDR3 runs 14 residues. DNA of the CDR3: TGTGCCAGCAGAAAGGACAGGGAGGGCACTGAAGCTTTCTTT. The encoded protein is CASRKDREGTEAFF.

The CDR3, as DNA: TGTGCCAGCAGTTCTAAGCGGGAGGGCCTGGGAGAGACCCAGTACTTC. Amino acids: CASSSKREGLGETQYF. The genes are TRBV6-6 and TRBJ2-5, with 10 bases matching TRBD2. The CDR3 sequence is 16 residues long. The germline V gene has CDR1 MNHNY and CDR2 SVGAGI (reference sequence). The V and J ends lost 4 bases and 4 bases, in that order; junction bases with no gene match: 9.

This rearrangement joins TRBV21-1 to TRBJ2-7; the table calls TRBD1, which could not be checked here. TRBV21-1 is tagged as a pseudogene. The CDR3 has 12 residues. The DNA of the CDR3 is TGTGCCAGCCGCGACAAGATCTACGAGCAGTACTTC. Amino acid sequence: CASRDKIYEQYF.

The J gene is TRBJ1-3, the V gene TRBV7-2; D unresolved. Trimming removed 5 bases from V and 5 bases from J, with 7 bases in between. This CDR3 comprises 12 residues. Germline V gives CDR1 SGHTA, CDR2 FQGNSA. CDR3 DNA: TGTGCCAGCAGCCCCAACCGAAACACCATATATTTT. Translating it yields CASSPNRNTIYF.

This sequence joins TRBV7-2 and TRBJ2-7; TRBD1 aligns across 9 bases. The CDR3 length is 16 residues. Looked up from germline, CDR1 is SGHTA and CDR2 is FQGNSA. V lost 4 bases, J lost 1 base, and 8 bases stayed unmatched. The CDR3 reads CASSWLRDRVSYEQYF. CDR3 coding DNA: TGTGCCAGCAGCTGGCTCCGGGACAGGGTTTCCTACGAGCAGTACTTC.

V gene TRBV5-1 combines with J gene TRBJ1-5; 7 bases line up with TRBD1. J was trimmed by 4 bases and V by 0 bases; bases with no gene match: 4. This CDR3 is 15 amino acids long. CDR1 and CDR2 (germline): SGHRS, YFSETQ. The CDR3 DNA is TGCGCCAGCAGCTTGGAGGGACAGCCGAATCAGCCCCAGCATTTT. Protein: CASSLEGQPNQPQHF.

The gene calls are TRBV7-9 and TRBJ1-4; 10 bases agree with TRBD1. Germline V gene lookup returns CDR1 SEHNR and CDR2 FQNEAQ (reference sequence). The CDR3 runs 14 residues. V dropped 5 bases and J dropped 7; count of bases not matched to a gene: 4. Here the CDR3 DNA reads TGTGCCAGCAGCCCTGGACAGGGGGTTGAAAAACTGTTTTTT. This translates into CASSPGQGVEKLFF.

V and J are TRBV29-1 and TRBJ2-7; a possible D gene is TRBD1 (5 bases). Trimming shortened V by 4 bases and J by 1 base, and 14 bases separated the two germline ends. Germline loops: CDR1 SQVTM, CDR2 ANQGSEA. There are 14 residues in the CDR3. This CDR3 reads CSVVPRAGSYEQYF. The DNA for the CDR3 is TGCAGCGTTGTCCCCAGGGCAGGGTCCTACGAGCAGTACTTC.

The gene calls are TRBV11-2 and TRBJ1-1; D not resolved. The CDR3 spans 13 residues. Between the trimmed V and J ends, which lost 1 base and 6 bases, there was a span of 9 bases. CDR1 and CDR2 from the germline V gene are SGHAT and FQNNGV. The CDR3 here is CASSLGVDAEAFF. CDR3 DNA: TGTGCCAGCAGCTTAGGGGTAGATGCTGAAGCTTTCTTT. Variable domain in full (rest from reference TRBV11-2 and TRBJ1-1): EAGVAQSPRYKIIEKRQSVAFWCNPISGHATLYWYQQILGQGPKLLIQFQNNGVVDDSQLPKDRFSAERLKGVDSTLKIQPAKLEDSAVYLCASSLGVDAEAFFGQGTRLTVV.

The chain uses TRBV2 and TRBJ2-1; TRBD1 matches at 7 bases. Germline CDR1 is SNHLY and CDR2 is FYNNEI. This CDR3 contains 15 residues. V lost 3 bases and J lost 4; bases outside the gene matches: 6. The CDR3 region is CASSEGRGRYNEQFF. The CDR3, as DNA: TGTGCCAGCAGTGAGGGTAGGGGGCGGTACAATGAGCAGTTCTTC.

The rearrangement joins TRBV6-8 to TRBJ2-3, with a weak D call TRBD1 (5 bases). This CDR3 spans 16 amino acids. From germline, CDR1 is MNHGY and CDR2 SAAAGT. Between the trimmed V and J ends, which lost 0 bases and 3 bases, there was a span of 13 bases. The CDR3 here is CASSYSKSGWTDTQYF. The CDR3 coding sequence is TGTGCCAGCAGTTACTCCAAGTCAGGGTGGACAGATACGCAGTATTTT.

The V and J genes are TRBV10-3 and TRBJ2-3, with D possibly TRBD1 on 6 matching bases. Germline lookup yields CDR1 ENHRY and CDR2 SYGVKD. The V and J ends lost 5 bases and 2 bases respectively, with 17 bases between them. The CDR3 extends over 16 amino acids. As DNA, the CDR3 is TGTGCCATCAGTACCATTCTACAGGGTAACACAGATACGCAGTATTTT. Amino acids: CAISTILQGNTDTQYF.

The chain has TRBV20-1 and TRBJ1-2; D is uncertain. Germline V gene data show CDR1 as DFQATT and CDR2 as SNEGSKA (reference sequence). Trimming took 3 bases from V and 3 from J, leaving 5 bases between them. The CDR3 is 11 amino acids. The CDR3 DNA reads TGCAGTGCTAGTTTGGACTATGGCTACACCTTC. Protein: CSASLDYGYTF.

The chain joins TRBV7-9 to TRBJ2-7, with a possible D match to TRBD1 (6 bases). V lost 4 bases and J lost 5, with 24 bases in between. The CDR3 covers 17 residues. The germline V gene encodes CDR1 SEHNR and CDR2 FQNEAQ (reference sequence). CDR3 nucleotide sequence: TGTGCCAGCAGCTCCGACGGGACGGACAGAGACATGGACGAGCAGTACTTC. It is translated as CASSSDGTDRDMDEQYF.

The chain has TRBV7-7 and TRBJ2-5; D possibly corresponds to TRBD1 (6 bases). This CDR3 has 13 amino acids. With 4 bases removed from V and 3 bases from J, the gap between germline ends came to 9 bases. Per the germline V gene, CDR1 is SSHAT and CDR2 is FNYEAQ (reference sequence). Written as DNA, the CDR3 is TGTGCCAGCAGCTATAACAGGGAAGAGACCCAGTACTTC. Protein sequence: CASSYNREETQYF.

This clone was recorded only once. The chain has TRBV6-5 and TRBJ1-1; D is uncertain. The ends were cut back, 6 bases at V and 6 bases at J, with 14 bases in the middle. The CDR3 contains 13 residues. Germline lookup yields CDR1 MNHEY and CDR2 SVGAGI. As DNA, the CDR3 is TGTGCCAGCAGGAGAAGCGATGGAGCTGAAGCTTTCTTT. As protein: CASRRSDGAEAFF.

The genes are TRBV5-1 and TRBJ2-1, with D possibly being TRBD2 (7 bases). V was trimmed by 0 bases and J by 3 bases, leaving 16 bases between them. CDR3 length: 17 amino acids. From germline, CDR1 is SGHRS and CDR2 YFSETQ. CDR3 nucleotide sequence: TGCGCCAGCAGCTTGGGGGCAGGCGGGGGCGGCTACAATGAGCAGTTCTTC. Translating it yields CASSLGAGGGGYNEQFF. The variable domain in full, with the rest retrieved from reference TRBV5-1 and TRBJ2-1, is KAGVTQTPRYLIKTRGQQVTLSCSPISGHRSVSWYQQTPGQGLQFLFEYFSETQRNKGNFPGRFSGRQFSNSRSEMNVSTLELGDSALYLCASSLGAGGGGYNEQFFGPGTRLTVL.

This clone has just a few counts. The V gene is TRBV30, the J gene TRBJ1-1; possible D gene TRBD1, 6 bases. The CDR3 runs 14 residues. Looked up from germline, CDR1 is GTSNPN and CDR2 is SVGIG (reference sequence). V was pared by 0 bases and J by 9 bases, with 17 bases between. In nucleotides, the CDR3 is TGTGCCTGGAGTGTTTTTGGGCAGGGGTATAAAGCTTTCTTT. It yields the protein CAWSVFGQGYKAFF.

This clone was found once. V and J are TRBV28 and TRBJ2-7; D not resolved. This CDR3 has 12 amino acids. Germline V gene sequence: CDR1 MDHEN, CDR2 SYDVKM. With 4 bases removed from V and 5 bases from J, the gap between germline ends came to 9 bases. Here the CDR3 reads CASSSFLNEQYF. The CDR3 DNA reads as TGTGCCAGCAGTTCATTCCTTAACGAGCAGTACTTC. The entire variable domain, with the rest obtained from reference TRBV28 and TRBJ2-7, is as follows: DVKVTQSSRYLVKRTGEKVFLECVQDMDHENMFWYRQDPGLGLRLIYFSYDVKMKEKGDIPEGYSVSREKKERFSLILESASTNQTSMYLCASSSFLNEQYFGPGTRLTVT.

The V call is TRBV7-8, the J call TRBJ2-1, with TRBD2 matching 7 bases. Trimming took 3 bases from V and 0 from J; bases not matched to a gene: 2. The CDR3 has 15 amino acids. CDR1 is SGHVS and CDR2 is FQNEAQ in the germline V gene. For the CDR3, the DNA is TGTGCCAGCAGCTTCGGGGGGAGCTCCTACAATGAGCAGTTCTTC. Protein sequence: CASSFGGSSYNEQFF.